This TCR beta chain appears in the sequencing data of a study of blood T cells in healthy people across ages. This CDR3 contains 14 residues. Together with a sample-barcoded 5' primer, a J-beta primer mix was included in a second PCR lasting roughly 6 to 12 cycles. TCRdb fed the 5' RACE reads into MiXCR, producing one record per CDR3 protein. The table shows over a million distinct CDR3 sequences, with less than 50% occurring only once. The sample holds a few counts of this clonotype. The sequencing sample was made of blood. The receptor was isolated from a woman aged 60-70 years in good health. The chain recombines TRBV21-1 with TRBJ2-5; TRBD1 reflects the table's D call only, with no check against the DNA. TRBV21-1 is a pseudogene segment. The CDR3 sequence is CASSKVAGEETQYF. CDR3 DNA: TGTGCCAGCAGCAAAGTGGCCGGGGAAGAGACCCAGTACTTC.